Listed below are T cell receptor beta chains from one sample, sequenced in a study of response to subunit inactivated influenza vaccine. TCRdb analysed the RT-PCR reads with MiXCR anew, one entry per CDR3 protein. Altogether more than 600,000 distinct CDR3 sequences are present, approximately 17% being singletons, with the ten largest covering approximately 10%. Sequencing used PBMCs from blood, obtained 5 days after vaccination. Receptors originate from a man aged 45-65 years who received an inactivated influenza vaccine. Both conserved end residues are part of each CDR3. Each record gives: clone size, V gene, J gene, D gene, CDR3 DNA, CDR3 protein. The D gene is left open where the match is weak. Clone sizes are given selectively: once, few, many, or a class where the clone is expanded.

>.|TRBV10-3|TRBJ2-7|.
TGTGCCATCAGTGAGTCTGCTGGGGGGAAGATCTACGAGCAGTACTTC
CAISESAGGKIYEQYF
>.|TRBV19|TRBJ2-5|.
TGTGCCAGTAGTATAACCAGGGGAGAGACCCAGTACTTC
CASSITRGETQYF
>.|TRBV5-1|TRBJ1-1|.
TGCGCCAGCAGCTTGGAGGGGCATAACACTGAAGCTTTCTTT
CASSLEGHNTEAFF
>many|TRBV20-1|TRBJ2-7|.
TGCAGTGCAACATATCGGGAGCAGTACTTC
CSATYREQYF
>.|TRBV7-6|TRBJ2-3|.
TGTGCCAGCAGCTGGGGAACCTTCACAGATACGCAGTATTTT
CASSWGTFTDTQYF
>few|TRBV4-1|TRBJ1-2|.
TGCGCCAGCAGCCAAGATCGGCGCAGGACAAGAACTAACTATGGCTACACCTTC
CASSQDRRRTRTNYGYTF
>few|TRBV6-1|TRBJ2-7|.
TGTGCCAGCAGCCTTGGGTTAATTTCCTACGAGCAGTACTTC
CASSLGLISYEQYF
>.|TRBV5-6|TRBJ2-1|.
TGTGCCAGCAGCTCGGACCGCAATGAGCAGTTCTTC
CASSSDRNEQFF
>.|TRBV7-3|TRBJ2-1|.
TGTGCCAGCAGCACCCAGGGTTCGGGTTCCAATGAGCAGTTCTTC
CASSTQGSGSNEQFF
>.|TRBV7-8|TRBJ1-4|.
TGTGCCAGCAGCTTAGCCCTGGCAGGCGTGGAAAAACTGTTTTTT
CASSLALAGVEKLFF
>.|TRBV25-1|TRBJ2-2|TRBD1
TGTGCCAGCAGTGAATCGGGACAGGGGTCGGCCGGGGAGCTGTTTTTT
CASSESGQGSAGELFF
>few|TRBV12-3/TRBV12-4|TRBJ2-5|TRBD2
TGTGCCAGCACCCAGAGCGGGGGGGCCGGAGAGACCCAGTACTTC
CASTQSGGAGETQYF
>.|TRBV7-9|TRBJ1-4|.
TGTGCCAGCAGCTCCACAGGAGGAGAACTGTTTTTT
CASSSTGGELFF
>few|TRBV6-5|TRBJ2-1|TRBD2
TGTGCCAGCAGTTACGATAGCGGGGGGACCTACAATGAGCAGTTCTTC
CASSYDSGGTYNEQFF
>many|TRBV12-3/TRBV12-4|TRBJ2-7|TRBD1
TGTGCCAGCAGTTTCGGACAGGGGGCTTCCTACGAGCAGTACTTC
CASSFGQGASYEQYF
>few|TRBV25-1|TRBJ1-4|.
TGTGCCAGCAGTGAATTAGGACCTGAAAAACTGTTTTTT
CASSELGPEKLFF